Shown below are 27 T cell receptor beta chains from a single sample sequenced in a study of T cells in Graves' hyperthyroidism and ophthalmopathy. It was RNA transcripts that yielded the amplified TCR beta CDR3 regions. HTBI primers were employed in a first-round RT-PCR of the TCR CDR3. One entry per CDR3 protein, called by TCRdb with MiXCR from the multiplex PCR reads. This sample has around 380,000 distinct CDR3 sequences, with 13% found just once. The sample consisted of blood. These receptors were taken from a man aged 25-45 years with Graves' hyperthyroidism that later progressed to Graves' ophthalmopathy.

V usage is TRBV20-1 and J usage is TRBJ2-2; possible D gene TRBD1, 6 bases. V lost 6 bases and J lost 0, with 14 bases in between. Per the germline V gene, CDR1 is DFQATT and CDR2 is SNEGSKA (reference sequence). This CDR3 comprises 15 residues. The CDR3 region is CSALDSPSNTGELFF. CDR3 nucleotide sequence: TGCAGTGCACTGGACAGCCCGTCGAACACCGGGGAGCTGTTTTTT.

Note on this clonotype: No conserved phenylalanine or tryptophan is present at the end of the CDR3, so a read error is the likely explanation. V is TRBV25-1 and J is TRBJ1-5; 8 bases match TRBD1. CDR3 length: 14 amino acids. Germline values: CDR1 MGHDK, CDR2 SYGVNS. The CDR3 spells CASEGQGSNQPQHL. Here the CDR3 DNA reads TGCGCCAGCGAAGGACAGGGTAGCAATCAGCCCCAGCATCTT.

This clonotype was picked up many times. The V gene is TRBV27, the J gene TRBJ2-2; no reliable D call. Germline V gives CDR1 MNHEY, CDR2 SMNVEV (reference sequence). V was trimmed by 3 bases and J by 2 bases, leaving 10 bases between them. CDR3 size: 15 residues. The CDR3 loop reads CASSFYIKNTGELFF. DNA of the CDR3: TGTGCCAGCAGTTTTTACATCAAAAACACCGGGGAGCTGTTTTTT.

This clonotype was found many times. J is TRBJ2-7 and V is TRBV10-3; 7 nucleotides match TRBD1. This CDR3 spans 14 amino acids. Germline-derived CDR1 and CDR2 are ENHRY and SYGVKD. The V segment lost 0 bases and the J segment 3 bases; nucleotides outside the gene matches: 2. The CDR3 spells CAISESGTVYEQYF. The CDR3 nucleotides read TGTGCCATCAGTGAGTCCGGGACAGTCTACGAGCAGTACTTC.

This clonotype was found a few times. The rearrangement links TRBV20-1 to TRBJ2-5; D possibly corresponds to TRBD1 (5 bases). Trimming took off 5 bases at V and 4 bases at J, with 26 bases between the two ends. This CDR3 comprises 17 residues. Germline V gene sequence: CDR1 DFQATT, CDR2 SNEGSKA (reference sequence). CDR3 protein: CSASLVLGPGKGETQYF. The CDR3 DNA follows: TGCAGTGCTTCTCTAGTCTTGGGGCCTGGGAAGGGAGAGACCCAGTACTTC.

The chain has TRBV7-9 and TRBJ1-1, with D possibly TRBD1 on 5 matching bases. Germline V gene data show CDR1 as SEHNR and CDR2 as FQNEAQ (reference sequence). The CDR3 runs to 15 residues. V lost 2 bases and J 0 bases, leaving 10 bases between the germline ends. The CDR3, as DNA: TGTGCCAGCAGCTTATTGAGGGGCGTGAACACTGAAGCTTTCTTT. Its translation is CASSLLRGVNTEAFF.

This clonotype was seen a handful of times. The rearrangement links TRBV19 to TRBJ2-7; perhaps TRBD2 as D (6 bases). The CDR3 runs to 13 residues. Trimming stripped 10 bases from V and 6 bases from J, with 19 bases between. Germline-derived CDR1 and CDR2 are LNHDA and SQIVND (reference sequence). CDR3 nucleotides: TGTGCCACCTCCCCCGGGGGTTTCGGCGAGCAGTACTTC. Translating it yields CATSPGGFGEQYF.

V gene TRBV20-1 combines with J gene TRBJ2-5; D unclear. Trimming stripped 0 bases from V and 10 bases from J, with 9 bases between. Germline V CDR1 and CDR2: DFQATT, SNEGSKA (reference sequence). The CDR3 has 11 residues. As DNA, the CDR3 is TGCAGTGCTAGAGAGGGCATGGGCCAGTACTTC. Amino acid sequence: CSAREGMGQYF.

In this sample, this clonotype turned up many times. The J gene is TRBJ1-1, the V gene TRBV12-3 or TRBV12-4, with unresolved D. Trimming removed 3 bases at V and 1 base at J, with 9 bases between. This CDR3 is 14 amino acids long. In DNA form, the CDR3 reads TGTGCCAGCAGTTTGGCATGGGCGAACACTGAAGCTTTCTTT. Protein product: CASSLAWANTEAFF.

At least ten counts were recorded for this clonotype. The CDR3, as DNA: TGTGCCTGGATAGTAGCGACAGGGGGAGGCTACACCTTC. Its protein is CAWIVATGGGYTF. The chain carries TRBV30 and TRBJ1-2, with 9 bases matching TRBD1. Per the germline V gene, CDR1 is GTSNPN and CDR2 is SVGIG (reference sequence). Trimming removed 4 bases from V and 8 bases from J; junction bases left unmatched: 8. The CDR3 runs to 13 residues.

The genes are TRBV27 and TRBJ2-7; D remains unclear. CDR1 is MNHEY, CDR2 SMNVEV, per germline (reference sequence). Between the trimmed V and J ends, which lost 4 bases and 6 bases, there was a span of 10 bases. This CDR3 is 12 amino acids long. The CDR3 DNA reads as TGTGCCAGCAGTTCCCGGCCTCCCGAGCAGTACTTC. It specifies CASSSRPPEQYF.

The rearrangement joins TRBV4-1 to TRBJ2-1; the D is unclear. CDR3 length equals 17 residues. CDR1 MGHRA and CDR2 YSYEKL come from the germline V gene. Between the trimmed V and J ends, which lost 0 bases and 0 bases, there was a span of 12 bases. In DNA, the CDR3 is TGCGCCAGCAGCCAAGAGTTTGCGGTGTTCTCCTACAATGAGCAGTTCTTC. Translated: CASSQEFAVFSYNEQFF.

This clonotype appeared a single time. The chain combines TRBV5-1 with TRBJ1-1; D unresolved. V dropped 3 bases and J dropped 3 bases, with 12 bases sitting between them. The CDR3 sequence is 14 residues long. The germline V gene has CDR1 SGHRS and CDR2 YFSETQ. The CDR3 DNA follows: TGCGCCAGCAGCTCCAACACCGGGGACACTGAAGCTTTCTTT. It is translated as CASSSNTGDTEAFF.

The DNA for the CDR3 is TGCGCCAGCAGCCCGAATCTAGCGGGGGGCCAAGAGACCCAGTACTTC. Protein product: CASSPNLAGGQETQYF. The chain is built from TRBV5-1 and TRBJ2-5; 11 nucleotides align to TRBD2. Germline-derived CDR1 and CDR2 are SGHRS and YFSETQ. Trimming removed 4 bases from V and 1 base from J; junction bases left unmatched: 6. This CDR3 spans 16 amino acids.

This clonotype was observed many times. The chain combines TRBV29-1 with TRBJ2-5; D remains unclear. V shed 3 bases and J shed 2 bases, with 10 bases lying between them. The germline V gene has CDR1 SQVTM and CDR2 ANQGSEA. The CDR3 runs 13 residues. The CDR3 region has the DNA TGCAGCGTTGACTCGACGGCACAAGAGACCCAGTACTTC. It is translated as CSVDSTAQETQYF.

This clonotype came up a few times. This chain links TRBV2 with TRBJ1-5; the D is unclear. Per germline, CDR1 SNHLY and CDR2 FYNNEI. V was trimmed by 3 bases and J by 7 bases, leaving 10 bases between them. This CDR3 has 13 amino acids. The CDR3 sequence is CASSDYPGQPQHF. DNA for the CDR3: TGTGCCAGCAGTGATTATCCTGGACAGCCCCAGCATTTT. Complete variable domain (other parts from reference TRBV2 and TRBJ1-5): EPEVTQTPSHQVTQMGQEVILRCVPISNHLYFYWYRQILGQKVEFLVSFYNNEISEKSEIFDDQFSVERPDGSNFTLKIRSTKLEDSAMYFCASSDYPGQPQHFGDGTRLSIL.

The rearrangement joins TRBV19 to TRBJ1-2; 9 nucleotides line up with TRBD1. Germline V gene sequence: CDR1 LNHDA, CDR2 SQIVND (reference sequence). The ends lost 0 bases at V and 7 bases at J; junction bases unmatched: 6. CDR3 length: 15 amino acids. The CDR3 is CASSIERTGALGYTF. The CDR3 DNA reads as TGTGCCAGTAGTATAGAACGGACAGGGGCGCTTGGCTACACCTTC.

Turning to this clonotype: The junction and the germline gene differ at one end; a read error may be behind it. The chain recombines TRBV27 with TRBJ2-1; D possibly corresponds to TRBD1 (6 bases). The CDR3 runs 15 residues. Germline V gene lookup returns CDR1 MNHEY and CDR2 SMNVEV (reference sequence). The CDR3 bases are TGTGCCAGCAGTTCACAGGGACCCCCTTACAGTGAGCAGTTCTTC. Protein product: CASSSQGPPYSEQFF.

There are a few counts of this clonotype. This chain connects TRBV5-1 to TRBJ1-1; 7 bases line up with TRBD1. Per the germline V gene, CDR1 is SGHRS and CDR2 is YFSETQ. Trimming cost V 4 bases and J 3 bases; bases outside gene matches: 15. CDR3 length: 17 residues. The chain's CDR3 is CASSEGTARGIDTEAFF. The CDR3 coding sequence is TGCGCCAGCAGCGAGGGGACAGCGAGGGGAATTGACACTGAAGCTTTCTTT.

This clonotype was seen many times. The chain uses TRBV30 and TRBJ1-1; D unresolved. CDR1 GTSNPN and CDR2 SVGIG come from the germline V gene (reference sequence). The V end was cut by 5 bases, the J end by 1 base, with 11 bases between. The CDR3 is 13 amino acids. This CDR3 is CAWGYHENTEAFF. The CDR3 nucleotides read TGTGCCTGGGGGTACCATGAGAACACTGAAGCTTTCTTT.

In regard to this clonotype: Given a much more abundant clone one base away, this may be a read error. The chain employs TRBV2 and TRBJ1-2, with D perhaps matching TRBD1 (6 bases). Trimming took 8 bases from V and 0 from J, leaving 13 bases between them. The CDR3 length is 14 residues. In germline, CDR1 is SNHLY, CDR2 FYNNEI. CDR3 bases: TGTGCCAGCTCCTCAGGACAGACTAACTATGGCTACACCTTC. As protein: CASSSGQTNYGYTF.

This clonotype has more than one count but fewer than ten. The J gene is TRBJ1-3, the V gene TRBV19; D is unresolved. This CDR3 spans 12 amino acids. Trimming removed 3 bases at V and 1 base at J, with 1 base between. Per germline, CDR1 LNHDA and CDR2 SQIVND (reference sequence). The CDR3 region is CASSISGNTIYF. The CDR3 DNA reads as TGTGCCAGTAGTATTTCTGGAAACACCATATATTTT.

This clonotype was recorded at least ten times. This chain uses TRBV2 with TRBJ1-2, with unresolved D. V lost 6 bases and J 8 bases, leaving 25 bases between the germline ends. Germline loops: CDR1 SNHLY, CDR2 FYNNEI. The CDR3 runs 16 residues. CDR3 coding DNA: TGTGCCAGCAGCCCGTGGACCCAGGCCGTCTTTTGGGGCTACACCTTC. Amino acid sequence: CASSPWTQAVFWGYTF.

The sample holds a few counts of this clonotype. CDR3 sequence: CASSFLGPSNVLTF. Here the CDR3 DNA reads TGTGCCAGCAGTTTCCTAGGACCTTCCAACGTCCTGACTTTC. This rearrangement joins TRBV12-3 or TRBV12-4 to TRBJ2-6; no clear D gene. V dropped 3 bases and J dropped 8 bases, with 11 bases sitting between them. The CDR3 consists of 14 residues.

V and J are TRBV11-3 and TRBJ2-7; 14 bases line up with TRBD2. CDR1 and CDR2 from the germline V gene are SGHNT and YENEEA. This CDR3 region has 17 residues. Germline trimming cut 1 base from V and 4 bases from J; bases unmatched to any gene: 6. CDR3 bases: TGTGCCAGCAGCTTAGGAGGGACTAGCGGGGGTCCTTACGAGCAGTACTTC. Protein sequence: CASSLGGTSGGPYEQYF.

This clonotype has at least ten counts. The rearrangement uses TRBV4-1 and TRBJ2-4; possible D gene TRBD2, 6 bases. There are 15 residues in the CDR3. Germline V CDR1 and CDR2: MGHRA, YSYEKL. The germline V and J ends were trimmed by 4 bases and 3 bases, with 13 bases remaining between them. CDR3 amino acids: CASSLGWGDKNIQYF. The CDR3 DNA follows: TGCGCCAGCAGCCTCGGGTGGGGGGACAAAAACATTCAGTACTTC.

The rearrangement links TRBV12-3 or TRBV12-4 to TRBJ2-2; 13 positions match TRBD2. V lost 6 bases and J lost 4; bases outside the gene matches: 11. The CDR3 totals 18 residues. The CDR3 nucleotides are TGTGCCAGCAGCTTCGAACTAGCGGGGGGGCAGGGCACCGGGGAGCTGTTTTTT. This codes for CASSFELAGGQGTGELFF.